The rows below give T cell receptor beta chains drawn from one sample of a study of blood T cells in healthy people across ages. TCRdb re-called the 5' RACE reads through MiXCR, storing one row per CDR3 protein. Of 1,100,000 or so distinct CDR3 sequences in the sample, 35% to 50% were seen once. Sequences were obtained from blood. The source is a woman aged 55-75 years in good health. CDR3s include the opening cysteine and the closing phenylalanine or tryptophan. D genes are given only for firm matches. Clone size is not always given. Where it is, it says once, few, many or a class for expanded clones.

CDR3 protein	CDR3 DNA	clone size	D gene	J gene	V gene
CASSTGGQGTYEQYF	TGTGCCAGCAGTACCGGTGGACAGGGGACCTACGAGCAGTACTTC	many	TRBD1	TRBJ2-7	TRBV28
CASSAILGEWEQYF	TGTGCCAGCAGTGCTATCCTAGGGGAATGGGAGCAGTACTTC	NA	NA	TRBJ2-7	TRBV6-2/TRBV6-3
CASSFPGQGNHEQYF	TGTGCCAGCAGTTTCCCGGGACAGGGGAACCACGAGCAGTACTTC	NA	TRBD1	TRBJ2-7	TRBV28
CSGPRDFGYGYTF	TGCAGTGGACCCAGGGATTTCGGCTATGGCTACACCTTC	NA	NA	TRBJ1-2	TRBV20-1
CASRNRETDTQYF	TGTGCCAGCAGAAACAGGGAAACAGATACGCAGTATTTT	few	NA	TRBJ2-3	TRBV2
CSVTLDSINEKLFF	TGCAGCGTGACATTGGACAGTATTAATGAAAAACTGTTTTTT	NA	NA	TRBJ1-4	TRBV29-1
CATAPGTGVGEQYF	TGCGCCACGGCTCCTGGGACAGGGGTCGGCGAGCAGTACTTC	NA	TRBD1	TRBJ2-7	TRBV5-1
CASSPRNSYQPQHF	TGTGCCAGCAGCCCGCGGAATTCTTATCAGCCCCAGCATTTT	NA	NA	TRBJ1-5	TRBV27
CAISEGPSAYNEQFF	TGTGCCATCAGTGAGGGCCCTAGCGCTTACAATGAGCAGTTCTTC	few	NA	TRBJ2-1	TRBV10-3
CASSPGSSGGTDTQYF	TGTGCCAGCAGTCCGGGGAGTAGCGGGGGCACAGATACGCAGTATTTT	NA	TRBD2	TRBJ2-3	TRBV27
CSVAGDNLGAPEAFF	TGCAGCGTTGCTGGGGACAACCTCGGAGCACCTGAAGCTTTCTTT	NA	NA	TRBJ1-1	TRBV29-1
CASSPAGFYNEQFF	TGTGCCAGCAGCCCGGCCGGTTTCTACAATGAGCAGTTCTTC	NA	NA	TRBJ2-1	TRBV11-2
CASRTSGTVDNEQFF	TGCGCCAGCAGGACTAGCGGGACCGTCGACAATGAGCAGTTCTTC	NA	TRBD2	TRBJ2-1	TRBV5-1
CASRPGGPRETQYF	TGTGCCAGCAGACCGGGAGGGCCAAGAGAGACCCAGTACTTC	few	TRBD2	TRBJ2-5	TRBV28
CASSAMRGGQETQYF	TGTGCCAGCAGTGCGATGAGGGGGGGACAAGAGACCCAGTACTTC	NA	NA	TRBJ2-5	TRBV6-1
CASSLVLMEEAFF	TGTGCCAGCAGTTTGGTGTTAATGGAGGAAGCTTTCTTT	NA	NA	TRBJ1-1	TRBV12-3/TRBV12-4
CSEFGGGGGYTF	TGCAGCGAATTCGGAGGTGGTGGCGGCTACACCTTC	few	NA	TRBJ1-2	TRBV20-1
CASSKWSGRADHEQYF	TGTGCCAGCAGCAAATGGAGCGGGAGGGCCGACCACGAGCAGTACTTC	NA	NA	TRBJ2-7	TRBV21-1
CASSSPRDSSDTQYF	TGTGCCAGCAGTTCTCCCCGGGACTCCTCAGATACGCAGTATTTT	NA	NA	TRBJ2-3	TRBV27
CASSLASTLNTEAFF	TGTGCCAGCAGCTTAGCCTCCACCTTGAACACTGAAGCTTTCTTT	NA	NA	TRBJ1-1	TRBV7-2
CAGSYGLAVLNEQFF	TGTGCCGGCAGTTACGGGCTAGCGGTCTTGAATGAGCAGTTCTTC	NA	TRBD2	TRBJ2-1	TRBV6-5
CSVAVRGLGETQYF	TGCAGCGTTGCGGTTAGGGGGCTGGGAGAGACCCAGTACTTC	few	TRBD1	TRBJ2-5	TRBV29-1
CASSLVTPSTDTQYF	TGTGCCAGCAGTTTAGTGACACCAAGCACAGATACGCAGTATTTT	NA	NA	TRBJ2-3	TRBV12-3/TRBV12-4
CASSLGAEAYNEQFF	TGCGCCAGCAGCTTGGGAGCGGAGGCCTACAATGAGCAGTTCTTC	few	NA	TRBJ2-1	TRBV5-1
CASSSEGAGGYYEQYF	TGCGCCAGCAGCTCCGAAGGGGCAGGAGGGTACTACGAGCAGTACTTC	NA	NA	TRBJ2-7	TRBV5-1
CASSPRGQGINEQFF	TGTGCCAGCAGCCCCCGGGGACAGGGGATCAATGAGCAGTTCTTC	few	TRBD1	TRBJ2-1	TRBV27
CASSPTRWGNEDTQYF	TGTGCCAGCAGCCCAACTAGATGGGGGAACGAAGATACGCAGTATTTT	NA	NA	TRBJ2-3	TRBV6-6
CASSGGSGDEQYF	TGCGCCAGCAGTGGGGGGAGCGGAGACGAGCAGTACTTC	few	NA	TRBJ2-7	TRBV10-1
CSARDWGRGGYTF	TGCAGTGCTAGAGATTGGGGACGCGGTGGCTACACCTTC	NA	NA	TRBJ1-2	TRBV20-1
CSASVGVGKNIQYF	TGCAGTGCTAGTGTAGGGGTAGGCAAAAACATTCAGTACTTC	few	NA	TRBJ2-4	TRBV20-1